A single sample is the source of the 17 T cell receptor beta chains below, sequenced in a study of CXCR3-negative and CXCR3-positive naive CD8 T cells (dated by TCRdb to about 2019). Results the study describes overall, beyond this receptor: Compared with CXCR3-negative naive cells, CXCR3-positive naive cells had TRB CDR3s with higher hydrophobicity (lower Kidera factor 4), lower energy, and higher strength and volume indices.

Antigen specificity for these receptors is unknown. Sequencing was carried out with a NextSeq 550. The Human TCR Profiling Kit (MiLaboratory) was used to prepare UMI-labeled 5' RACE TRB cDNA libraries. One entry per CDR3 protein sequence results from the TCRdb reprocessing of the reads, with DNA left out. The table held for this sample gives about 60,000 distinct CDR3 sequences. Under 0.55% of the sample is taken by the ten largest. The source material was naive CXCR3+ CD8+ T cells from blood. The cell subset or site label on this specimen signifies: CD45RO-CCR7+CD27+CD95- naive CD8+ T cells expressing CXCR3 (TNR3+). The receptor source for this set is a human donor in good health. Some clones in this sample may be carry-over from other donors' samples.

The chain links TRBV5-6 to TRBJ2-7. This CDR3 has 14 amino acids. Germline assignment: CDR1 SGHDT and CDR2 YYEEEE. CDR3 protein: CASSLAQETYEQYF.

The chain carries TRBV7-9 and TRBJ1-1. Per the germline V gene, CDR1 is SEHNR and CDR2 is FQNEAQ (reference sequence). The CDR3 length is 11 residues. This CDR3 is CASRLTYEAFF.

The chain is built from TRBV29-1 and TRBJ2-1; TCRdb gives TRBD2 as the D gene, but with no DNA this cannot be confirmed. The CDR3 runs 16 residues. Germline assignment: CDR1 SQVTM and CDR2 ANQGSEA. CDR3 sequence: CSVESRDWTSYNEQFF.

The chain carries TRBV7-3 and TRBJ2-2; TCRdb returns TRBD2, unconfirmable since there is no DNA. This CDR3 is built from 16 residues. Germline loops: CDR1 SGHTA, CDR2 FQGTGA. Here the CDR3 reads CASSLLAGGPVGELFF.

The V call is TRBV25-1, the J call TRBJ1-2. Germline lookup yields CDR1 MGHDK and CDR2 SYGVNS. This CDR3 is 13 amino acids long. This chain's CDR3 is CASSYGRSYGYTF.

Here the CDR3 reads CASIAPSGLLENPNTGELFF. The rearrangement joins TRBV28 to TRBJ2-2; the TCRdb call, TRBD2, lacks DNA for checking. This CDR3 is built from 20 residues. Germline V gene data show CDR1 as MDHEN and CDR2 as SYDVKM.

This chain joins TRBV11-2 and TRBJ2-7; TCRdb picks TRBD2, but there is no DNA to check that call. Germline CDR1 and CDR2: SGHAT and FQNNGV. The CDR3 has 16 residues. The CDR3 region is CASSLGASGGSYEQYF.

V and J are TRBV7-8 and TRBJ2-7. The germline CDR1 and CDR2 sequences are SGHVS and FQNEAQ. This CDR3 comprises 18 residues. The CDR3 protein is CASSLPLSSRRIPYEQYF.

V usage is TRBV6-1 and J usage is TRBJ2-1. This CDR3 spans 14 amino acids. CDR1 and CDR2 from the germline V gene are MNHNS and SASEGT. This chain's CDR3 is CASSEASDYNEQFF.

This chain links TRBV10-2 with TRBJ1-1; TCRdb indicates TRBD1, and absent DNA this call remains unverified. This CDR3 is built from 14 residues. CDR1 WSHSY and CDR2 SAAADI come from the germline V gene. This CDR3 reads CASSEEGATTEAFF.

The CDR3 protein is CASSPRGLAGGYTF. The J gene is TRBJ1-2, the V gene TRBV27. The CDR3 is 14 residues long. Germline V lookup: CDR1 MNHEY, CDR2 SMNVEV (reference sequence).

The CDR3 sequence: CASSLIPFNEQFF. The gene calls are TRBV7-3 and TRBJ2-1. Germline V gives CDR1 SGHTA, CDR2 FQGTGA. The CDR3 consists of 13 residues.

By frequency, this clonotype registers medium-sized. V usage is TRBV10-3 and J usage is TRBJ2-2; checking the TCRdb D call of TRBD1 is not possible without DNA. Germline CDR1 and CDR2: ENHRY and SYGVKD. CDR3 length: 13 amino acids. The CDR3 is CAITTGSTGELFF.

The CDR3 protein is CASSWSTVYNEQFF. The chain combines TRBV6-2 or TRBV6-3 with TRBJ2-1. This CDR3 spans 14 amino acids. Germline CDR1 reads MNHEY; CDR2 reads SVGEGT.

The rearrangement joins TRBV9 to TRBJ2-7; TCRdb calls TRBD2, which cannot be checked without DNA. Germline loops: CDR1 SGDLS, CDR2 YYNGEE. The CDR3 has 15 amino acids. The CDR3 here is CASSPWEGNEDEQYF.

V is TRBV27 and J is TRBJ2-1. The germline V gene has CDR1 MNHEY and CDR2 SMNVEV (reference sequence). This CDR3 spans 12 amino acids. This CDR3 reads CASSSGRSEQFF.

The V and J genes are TRBV4-3 and TRBJ1-1; with no DNA, the TCRdb D assignment of TRBD1 cannot be verified. The CDR3 is 17 residues long. Germline values: CDR1 LGHNA, CDR2 YSLEER. CDR3 sequence reads: CASSQDRGAVIGTEAFF.